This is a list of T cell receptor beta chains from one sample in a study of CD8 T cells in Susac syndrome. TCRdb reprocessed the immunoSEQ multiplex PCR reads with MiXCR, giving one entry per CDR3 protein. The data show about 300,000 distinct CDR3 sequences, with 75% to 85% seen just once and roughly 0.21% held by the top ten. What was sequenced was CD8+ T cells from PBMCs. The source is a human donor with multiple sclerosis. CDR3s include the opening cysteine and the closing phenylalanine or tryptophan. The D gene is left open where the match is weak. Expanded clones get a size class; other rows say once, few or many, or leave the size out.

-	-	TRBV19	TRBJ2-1	CASTATSSSYNEQFF	TGTGCCAGTACCGCGACTAGTAGCTCCTACAATGAGCAGTTCTTC
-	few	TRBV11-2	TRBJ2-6	CASTDVAGANVLTF	TGTGCCAGCACCGACGTCGCAGGGGCCAACGTCCTGACTTTC
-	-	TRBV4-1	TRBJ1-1	CASSQEVREAEAFF	TGCGCCAGCAGCCAAGAGGTCAGGGAGGCTGAAGCTTTCTTT
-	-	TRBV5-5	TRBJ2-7	CASRGFDAYEQYF	TGTGCCAGCAGGGGCTTTGACGCATACGAGCAGTACTTC
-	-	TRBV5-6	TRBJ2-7	CASISGDEQYF	TGTGCCAGCATCTCGGGGGACGAGCAGTACTTC
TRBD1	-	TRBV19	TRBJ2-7	CASSAPTGDVSYEQYF	TGTGCCAGTAGTGCCCCGACAGGGGACGTCTCCTACGAGCAGTACTTC
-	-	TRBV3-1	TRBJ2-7	CASSFLPYEQYF	TGTGCCAGCAGCTTTCTCCCCTACGAGCAGTACTTC
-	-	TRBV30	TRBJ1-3	CAWSHTVHSGNTIYF	TGTGCCTGGAGTCACACAGTCCACTCTGGAAACACCATATATTTT
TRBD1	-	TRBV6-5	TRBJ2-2	CASSYSGTGGGGELFF	TGTGCCAGCAGTTACAGCGGGACAGGGGGCGGCGGGGAGCTGTTTTTT
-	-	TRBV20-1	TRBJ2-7	CSARDRGGYEQYF	TGCAGTGCTAGGGATAGGGGGGGTTACGAGCAGTACTTC
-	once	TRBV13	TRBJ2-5	CASSSHTSSQETQYF	TGTGCCAGCAGCTCCCACACTAGCTCCCAAGAGACCCAGTACTTC
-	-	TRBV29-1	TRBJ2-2	CSELAITGELFF	TGCAGCGAGTTAGCCATCACCGGGGAGCTGTTTTTT
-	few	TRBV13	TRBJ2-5	CASSFEAQETQYF	TGTGCCAGCAGCTTTGAGGCTCAAGAGACCCAGTACTTC
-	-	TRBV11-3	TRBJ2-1	CASSSMISSYNEQFF	TGTGCCAGCAGCTCGATGATTAGCTCCTACAATGAGCAGTTCTTC
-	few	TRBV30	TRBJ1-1	CAWGQGTEAFF	TGTGCCTGGGGCCAGGGCACTGAAGCTTTCTTT
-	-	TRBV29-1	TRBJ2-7	CSAQEDIFSYEQYF	TGCAGCGCTCAAGAAGACATTTTCTCCTACGAGCAGTACTTC
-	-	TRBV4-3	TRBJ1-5	CASSQDLGGQPQHF	TGCGCCAGCAGCCAAGATCTAGGGGGTCAGCCCCAGCATTTT
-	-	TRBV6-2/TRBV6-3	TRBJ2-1	CASSRLGEQFF	TGTGCCAGCAGCCGGCTCGGGGAGCAGTTCTTC
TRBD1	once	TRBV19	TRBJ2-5	CASRDRGNQETQYF	TGTGCCAGTCGGGACAGGGGGAACCAAGAGACCCAGTACTTC
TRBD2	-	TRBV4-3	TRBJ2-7	CASSQDKAGLYEQYF	TGCGCCAGCAGCCAAGATAAAGCGGGGCTCTACGAGCAGTACTTC
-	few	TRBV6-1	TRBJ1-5	CASSTPGVQPQHF	TGTGCCAGCAGTACCCCAGGGGTACAGCCCCAGCATTTT
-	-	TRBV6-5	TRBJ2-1	CASSYSDRNEQFF	TGTGCCAGCAGTTACTCGGACCGTAATGAGCAGTTCTTC